This is a list of T cell receptor beta chains from one sample in a study of cytomegalovirus exposure and HLA in healthy donors. Clones were sequenced by immunoSEQ multiplex PCR, and TCRdb holds only the in-frame ones, with some missing. Of 110,000 to 150,000 clones listed, 68% are singletons. Sequences were obtained from PBMCs. The receptors were sampled from a man in his 60s in good health and CMV-seronegative. The CDR3 runs from the conserved cysteine through the conserved F or W. D genes are given only for firm matches. Not every row has a clone size; where given, it reads once, few, many or a size class.

J: TRBJ2-7
D: -
size: few
V: TRBV6-5
CDR3: CASSYRGSTYEQYF
DNA: TGTGCCAGCAGTTACAGGGGGTCTACCTACGAGCAGTACTTC

J: TRBJ1-2
D: -
size: -
V: TRBV30
CDR3: CAWSSGGVNYGYTF
DNA: TGTGCCTGGAGTTCGGGGGGAGTTAACTATGGCTACACCTTC

J: TRBJ2-7
D: TRBD2
size: -
V: TRBV7-2
CDR3: CASSPDPGRPYEQYF
DNA: TGTGCCAGCAGCCCAGATCCCGGGAGGCCCTACGAGCAGTACTTC

J: TRBJ2-7
D: TRBD2
size: few
V: TRBV9
CDR3: CASSVELAGPVNEQYF
DNA: TGTGCCAGCAGCGTAGAACTAGCGGGACCTGTTAACGAGCAGTACTTC

J: TRBJ2-1
D: -
size: -
V: TRBV5-1
CDR3: CASSLVENSYNEQFF
DNA: TGCGCCAGCAGCTTGGTGGAGAATTCCTACAATGAGCAGTTCTTC

J: TRBJ2-7
D: -
size: -
V: TRBV20-1
CDR3: CSARTSYEQYF
DNA: TGCAGTGCTAGGACTAGCTACGAGCAGTACTTC

J: TRBJ2-5
D: TRBD2
size: -
V: TRBV9
CDR3: CASSVAASGRALPQETQYF
DNA: TGTGCCAGCAGCGTAGCGGCTAGCGGGAGGGCCCTCCCCCAAGAGACCCAGTACTTC

J: TRBJ1-4
D: TRBD1
size: -
V: TRBV28
CDR3: CASRAIVQGAPELFF
DNA: TGTGCCAGCAGAGCCATAGTACAGGGGGCGCCGGAACTGTTTTTT

J: TRBJ1-1
D: -
size: -
V: TRBV18
CDR3: CASSTVQGSDTEAFF
DNA: TGTGCCAGCTCAACCGTTCAGGGCAGCGACACTGAAGCTTTCTTT

J: TRBJ2-1
D: TRBD2
size: -
V: TRBV7-8
CDR3: CASSLGRGTSGSRRNEQFF
DNA: TGTGCCAGCAGCTTAGGAAGGGGGACTAGCGGGAGTCGAAGGAATGAGCAGTTCTTC

J: TRBJ2-7
D: -
size: few
V: TRBV4-2
CDR3: CASSQVPGQISYEQYF
DNA: TGTGCCAGCAGCCAAGTCCCCGGACAAATCTCCTACGAGCAGTACTTC

J: TRBJ2-4
D: -
size: -
V: TRBV7-9
CDR3: CASSPRGGAQNIQYF
DNA: TGTGCCAGCAGCCCCAGGGGCGGAGCCCAAAACATTCAGTACTTC

J: TRBJ1-2
D: -
size: -
V: TRBV7-8
CDR3: CASSLVIGVSAF
DNA: TGTGCCAGCAGCTTAGTAATAGGAGTTAGCGCCTTC

J: TRBJ1-4
D: TRBD1
size: -
V: TRBV6-5
CDR3: CASGTGGDEKLFF
DNA: TGTGCCAGCGGGACAGGGGGTGATGAAAAACTGTTTTTT

J: TRBJ2-7
D: TRBD1
size: -
V: TRBV2
CDR3: CASSSDRGLYEQYF
DNA: TGTGCCAGCAGTTCGGACAGGGGGCTTTACGAGCAGTACTTC

J: TRBJ1-2
D: -
size: -
V: TRBV7-7
CDR3: CASTHSAHFNYGYTF
DNA: TGTGCCAGCACCCATTCTGCTCACTTCAACTATGGCTACACCTTC

J: TRBJ2-2
D: -
size: few
V: TRBV10-3
CDR3: CAIIAGTGELFF
DNA: TGTGCCATCATCGCGGGGACCGGGGAGCTGTTTTTT

J: TRBJ1-5
D: -
size: -
V: TRBV10-3
CDR3: CAISESTVNQPQHF
DNA: TGTGCCATCAGTGAGTCTACGGTCAATCAGCCCCAGCATTTT

J: TRBJ2-3
D: TRBD2
size: once
V: TRBV6-4
CDR3: CASGETSGVTDTQYF
DNA: TGTGCCAGCGGTGAGACTAGCGGAGTCACAGATACGCAGTATTTT

J: TRBJ1-6
D: -
size: -
V: TRBV9
CDR3: CASSVVGVNSPLHF
DNA: TGTGCCAGCAGCGTAGTCGGGGTGAATTCACCCCTCCACTTT

J: TRBJ1-5
D: TRBD1
size: -
V: TRBV15
CDR3: CATSMRTGDQPQHF
DNA: TGTGCCACCAGCATGCGGACAGGGGATCAGCCCCAGCATTTT

J: TRBJ1-3
D: -
size: few
V: TRBV6-1
CDR3: CASSERAGGGNTIYF
DNA: TGTGCCAGCAGTGAAAGGGCCGGCGGGGGAAACACCATATATTTT